This T cell receptor beta chain was recorded in a study of cytomegalovirus exposure and HLA in healthy donors. At the level of the study: As released early, the data held 80 million to 90 million unique TCRs from HLA-typed donors. Study-wide results and limits: Analysis was performed later, and it showed HLA-associated TCR beta chains to be more clonally expanded than equally common others. HLA restriction was apparent for most CMV-associated TCR beta chains in a later analysis.

Note on this clone: Its target is not known.

A multiplex PCR was run with 60 Vbeta primers and 13 Jbeta primers. Using immunoSEQ multiplex PCR, the repertoire was profiled, and TCRdb retains in-frame clones only, with some absent. Of fewer than 300,000 clones in the sample, approximately 80% were seen once. The length of the CDR3 is 13 residues. Trimming took 2 bases from V and 7 from J, leaving 9 bases between them. The germline gives CDR1 ENHRY, CDR2 SYGVKD. Sequenced: PBMCs. This clonotype was sampled from a girl aged 2 to 10 in good health and CMV-seronegative. The gene calls are TRBV10-3 and TRBJ1-3; D is undetermined. For the CDR3, the DNA is TGTGCCATCAGTGAGGACCCGAGGAACACCATATATTTT. Amino acid sequence: CAISEDPRNTIYF.